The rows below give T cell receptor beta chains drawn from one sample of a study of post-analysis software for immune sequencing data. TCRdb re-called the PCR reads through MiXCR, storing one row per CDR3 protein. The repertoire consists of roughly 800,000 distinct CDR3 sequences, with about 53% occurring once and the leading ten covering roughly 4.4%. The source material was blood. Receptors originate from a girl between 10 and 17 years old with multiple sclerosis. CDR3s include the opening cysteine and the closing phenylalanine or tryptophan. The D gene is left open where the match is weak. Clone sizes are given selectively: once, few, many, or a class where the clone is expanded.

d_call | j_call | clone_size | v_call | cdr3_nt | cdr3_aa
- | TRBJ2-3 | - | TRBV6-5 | TGTGCCAGCAGTCCCCATTTAGCGGAGCCAACAGATACGCAGTATTTT | CASSPHLAEPTDTQYF
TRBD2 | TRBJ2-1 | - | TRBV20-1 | TGCAGTGCTATCTTCAAGACTAGCGTCGAGTGGGGGAAGCAGTTCTTC | CSAIFKTSVEWGKQFF
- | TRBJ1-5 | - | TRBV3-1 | TGTGCCAGCAGCCAAGATCCTACAGGAATCAATCAGCCCCAGCATTTT | CASSQDPTGINQPQHF
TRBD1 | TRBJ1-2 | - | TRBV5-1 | TGCGCCAGCAGCCTGGAAGAGACAGGGCGGTATGGCTACACCTTC | CASSLEETGRYGYTF
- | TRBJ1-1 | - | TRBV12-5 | TGTGCTAGTGGTCCCCGGACCCACACTGAAGCTTTCTTT | CASGPRTHTEAFF
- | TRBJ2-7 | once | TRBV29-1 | TGCAGCGTTGGAGTAGAGGGATACGAGCAGTACTTC | CSVGVEGYEQYF
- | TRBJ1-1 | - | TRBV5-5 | TGTGCCAGCAGCCACCAGGGACTTGTTTGGAACACTGAAGCTTTCTTT | CASSHQGLVWNTEAFF
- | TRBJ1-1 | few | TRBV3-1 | TGTGCCAGCAGCCGGGGAACAGAGAACACTGAAGCTTTCTTT | CASSRGTENTEAFF
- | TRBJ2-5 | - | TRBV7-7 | TGTGCCAGCAGCTTAAGTGTCAGACAAGAGACCCAGTACTTC | CASSLSVRQETQYF
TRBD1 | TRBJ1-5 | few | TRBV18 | TGTGCCAGCTCGCCCAGGGGGCCCAATCAGCCCCAGCATTTT | CASSPRGPNQPQHF
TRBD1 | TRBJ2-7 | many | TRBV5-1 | TGTGCCAGCAGCTTGGGACAGGGTGACGAGCAGTACTTC | CASSLGQGDEQYF
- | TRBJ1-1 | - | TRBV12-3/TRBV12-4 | TGTGCCAGCAGGTGGGGTTCATCGGGGTGGTGGGCTTTCTTT | CASRWGSSGWWAFF
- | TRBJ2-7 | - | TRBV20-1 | TGCAGTGCTAGAGGCGGACAGCACTACGAGCAGTACTTC | CSARGGQHYEQYF
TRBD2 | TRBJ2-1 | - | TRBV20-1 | TGCAGTGCGGCGACTAGCGGGAAGACCAATGAGCAGTTCTTC | CSAATSGKTNEQFF
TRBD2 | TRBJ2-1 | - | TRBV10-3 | TGTGCCATCACCTCTGGGACTAATGACGAGCAGTTCTTC | CAITSGTNDEQFF
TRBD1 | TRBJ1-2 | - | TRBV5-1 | TGCGCCAGCAGCTTAAGGGGGCGCCTGGATGGCTACACCTTC | CASSLRGRLDGYTF
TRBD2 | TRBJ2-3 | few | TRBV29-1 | TGCAGCGTTGACCGTCTAGCGGGGGATACGCAGTATTTT | CSVDRLAGDTQYF
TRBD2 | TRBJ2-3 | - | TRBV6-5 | TGTGCCAGCAGTTACTCTAGGACTAGCGGTAGCACAGATACGCAGTATTTT | CASSYSRTSGSTDTQYF
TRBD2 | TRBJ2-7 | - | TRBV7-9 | TGTGCCAGCAGCTTAGCGTCCTGGGAGGGCGCAGAGCAGTACTTC | CASSLASWEGAEQYF
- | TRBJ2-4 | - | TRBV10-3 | TGTGCCATCAGTGAGTCGGTTTCGGCCATTCAGTACTTC | CAISESVSAIQYF
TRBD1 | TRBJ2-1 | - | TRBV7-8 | TGTGCCAGCAGCTGGACAGGGGTCTGGGATGAGCAGTTCTTC | CASSWTGVWDEQFF
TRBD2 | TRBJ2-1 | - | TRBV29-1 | TGCAGCGTTCTTCCCTTCGGGGGGACCTACAATGAGCAGTTCTTC | CSVLPFGGTYNEQFF
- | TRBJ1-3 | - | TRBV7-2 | TGTGCCAGCAGCTTATTTTCTGGAAACACCATATATTTT | CASSLFSGNTIYF
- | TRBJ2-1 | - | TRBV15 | TGTGCCACCAGCACGTTGACCCGCAATGAGCAGTTCTTC | CATSTLTRNEQFF
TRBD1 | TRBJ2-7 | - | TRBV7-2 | TGTGCCAGCAGACCCCGACAGGGGGGAAGGACCTACGAGCAGTACTTC | CASRPRQGGRTYEQYF